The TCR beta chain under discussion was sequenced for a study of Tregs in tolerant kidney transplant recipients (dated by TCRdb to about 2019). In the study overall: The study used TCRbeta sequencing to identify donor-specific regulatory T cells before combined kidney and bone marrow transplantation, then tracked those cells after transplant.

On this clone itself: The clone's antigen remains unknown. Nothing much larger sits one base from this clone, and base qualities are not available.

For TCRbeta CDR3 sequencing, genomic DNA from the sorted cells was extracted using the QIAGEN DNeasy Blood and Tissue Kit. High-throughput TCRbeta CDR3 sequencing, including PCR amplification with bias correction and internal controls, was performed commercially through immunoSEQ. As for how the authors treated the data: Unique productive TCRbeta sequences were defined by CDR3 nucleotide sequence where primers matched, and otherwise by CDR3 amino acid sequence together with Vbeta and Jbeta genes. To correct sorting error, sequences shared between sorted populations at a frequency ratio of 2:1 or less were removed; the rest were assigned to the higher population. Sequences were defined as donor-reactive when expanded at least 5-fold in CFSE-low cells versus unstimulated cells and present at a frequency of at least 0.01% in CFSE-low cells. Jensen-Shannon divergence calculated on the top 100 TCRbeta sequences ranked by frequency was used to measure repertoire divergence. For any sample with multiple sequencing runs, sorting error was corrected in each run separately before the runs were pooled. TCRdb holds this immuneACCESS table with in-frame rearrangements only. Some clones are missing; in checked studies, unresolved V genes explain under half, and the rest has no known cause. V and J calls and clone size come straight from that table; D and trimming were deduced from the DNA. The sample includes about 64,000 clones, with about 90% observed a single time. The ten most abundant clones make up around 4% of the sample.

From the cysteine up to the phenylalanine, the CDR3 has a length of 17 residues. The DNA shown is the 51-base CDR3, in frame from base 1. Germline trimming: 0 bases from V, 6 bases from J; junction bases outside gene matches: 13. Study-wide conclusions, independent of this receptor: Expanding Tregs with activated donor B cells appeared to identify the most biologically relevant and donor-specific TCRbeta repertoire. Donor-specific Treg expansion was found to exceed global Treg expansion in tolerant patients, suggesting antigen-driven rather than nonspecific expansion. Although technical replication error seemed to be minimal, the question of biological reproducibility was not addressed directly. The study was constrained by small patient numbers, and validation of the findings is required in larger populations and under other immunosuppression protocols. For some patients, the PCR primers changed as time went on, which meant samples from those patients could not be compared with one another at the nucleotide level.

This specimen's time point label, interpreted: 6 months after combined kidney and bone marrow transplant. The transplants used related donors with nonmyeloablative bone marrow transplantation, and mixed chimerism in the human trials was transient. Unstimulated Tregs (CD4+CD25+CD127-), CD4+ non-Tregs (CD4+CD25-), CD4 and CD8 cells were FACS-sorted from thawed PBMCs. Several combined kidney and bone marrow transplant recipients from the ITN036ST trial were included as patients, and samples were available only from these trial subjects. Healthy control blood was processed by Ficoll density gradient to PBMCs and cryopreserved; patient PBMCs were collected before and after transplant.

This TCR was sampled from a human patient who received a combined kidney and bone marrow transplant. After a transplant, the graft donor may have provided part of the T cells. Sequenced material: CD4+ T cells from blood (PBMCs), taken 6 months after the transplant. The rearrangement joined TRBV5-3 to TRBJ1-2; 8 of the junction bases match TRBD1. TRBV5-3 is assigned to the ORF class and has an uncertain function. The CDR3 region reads CARSLAIDRGTPHGYTF. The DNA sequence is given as TGTGCCAGAAGCTTGGCCATAGACAGGGGAACACCTCATGGCTACACCTTC.